This passage covers 17 T cell receptor beta chains from one sample sequenced in a study of blood T cells in healthy people across ages. Together with a sample-barcoded 5' primer, a J-beta primer mix was included in a second PCR lasting about 6 to 12 cycles. From the 5' RACE reads, TCRdb called clonotypes with MiXCR, one entry per CDR3 protein. The table has roughly 1.4 million distinct CDR3 sequences, approximately 63% seen once. The sample comprised blood. The receptors originated from a man aged 18-30 years in good health.

The chain employs TRBV5-1 and TRBJ2-7; 7 bases match TRBD1. The J call may be wrong; the DNA end is better matched by TRBJ2-5. Germline V lookup: CDR1 SGHRS, CDR2 YFSETQ. There are 15 residues in the CDR3. Here the CDR3 reads CASSSIRQGGGTQYF. Written as DNA, the CDR3 is TGCGCCAGCAGCTCAATTCGACAGGGTGGAGGGACCCAGTACTTC.

V usage is TRBV7-2 and J usage is TRBJ2-5; no clear D gene. The CDR3 runs to 15 residues. The V end lost 0 bases, the J end lost 1 base, and 9 bases lay between the germline ends. Germline V gene lookup returns CDR1 SGHTA and CDR2 FQGNSA. The CDR3, as DNA: TGTGCCAGCAGCTTAGCCGCGGCAGTCCAAGAGACCCAGTACTTC. Its translation is CASSLAAAVQETQYF.

This chain connects TRBV11-2 to TRBJ2-2, with D perhaps TRBD2 (6 bases). The CDR3 consists of 16 residues. CDR1 is SGHAT, CDR2 FQNNGV, per germline. V lost 1 base and J 4 bases, leaving 13 bases between the germline ends. The CDR3 protein is CASSLVVGRSTGELFF. The CDR3 DNA reads as TGTGCCAGCAGCTTAGTTGTAGGGAGGTCCACCGGGGAGCTGTTTTTT.

The genes are TRBV29-1 and TRBJ1-1, with 8 bases lining up with TRBD1. The germline V gene has CDR1 SQVTM and CDR2 ANQGSEA. The CDR3 has 12 amino acids. V lost 7 bases, J lost 4 bases, and 5 bases stayed unmatched. The CDR3 nucleotides are TGCAGCGAAGGACAGGGTTTCACTGAAGCTTTCTTT. Translated: CSEGQGFTEAFF.

In this sample, this clonotype turned up once. V gene TRBV24-1 combines with J gene TRBJ2-3, with 8 bases matching TRBD1. Germline V gene sequence: CDR1 KGHDR, CDR2 SFDVKD. V shed 4 bases and J 1 base; nucleotides not matched to a gene: 6. This CDR3 has 16 residues. CDR3 in DNA: TGTGCCACCAGTGAACCCGGGACAGGCCGCACAGATACGCAGTATTTT. Its translation is CATSEPGTGRTDTQYF.

A few counts support this clonotype. The genes are TRBV6-5 and TRBJ2-7; D remains unclear. The germline CDR1 and CDR2 sequences are MNHEY and SVGAGI. The ends were cut back, 0 bases at V and 2 bases at J, with 8 bases in the middle. The CDR3 is made up of 14 amino acids. For the CDR3, the DNA is TGTGCCAGCAGTTACTCCCCGGGCCCCTACGAGCAGTACTTC. It is translated as CASSYSPGPYEQYF.

This clonotype was seen once. A read error may explain this, as a much larger clone is one base away. The chain combines TRBV20-1 with TRBJ2-4; 11 nucleotides agree with TRBD1. Trimming took 6 bases from V and 13 from J; bases not matched to a gene: 20. The CDR3 has 16 amino acids. Germline loops: CDR1 DFQATT, CDR2 SNEGSKA (reference sequence). CDR3 DNA: TGCAGTGCAAGGGGGGGCCTCAGGACAGGGGGCAATGAGCAGTACTTC. This translates into CSARGGLRTGGNEQYF.

This chain joins TRBV20-1 and TRBJ2-5; tentative D call: TRBD2 (6 bases). Trimming cost V 2 bases and J 5 bases, with 15 bases left between them. Looked up from germline, CDR1 is DFQATT and CDR2 is SNEGSKA (reference sequence). The CDR3 spans 14 residues. The CDR3 DNA reads TGCAGTGCTAGACCGGCTAGCGAGGGGGAGACCCAGTACTTC. Protein product: CSARPASEGETQYF.

V and J are TRBV20-1 and TRBJ2-7; D possibly corresponds to TRBD1 (6 bases). The V and J ends lost 5 bases and 2 bases respectively, with 22 bases between them. Germline V gene data show CDR1 as DFQATT and CDR2 as SNEGSKA (reference sequence). The CDR3 is made up of 16 amino acids. The CDR3 loop is CSASAGQFSEAYEQYF. CDR3 bases: TGCAGTGCTTCAGCCGGACAGTTCTCCGAGGCCTACGAGCAGTACTTC.

The CDR3 loop reads CATSRDGRGRGANVLTF. The CDR3 coding sequence is TGTGCCACCAGCAGAGATGGCAGGGGGCGAGGGGCCAACGTCCTGACTTTC. The chain is built from TRBV15 and TRBJ2-6, with 8 nucleotides matching TRBD1. With 0 bases clipped from V and 4 bases from J, the junction kept 5 bases outside the gene matches. From germline, CDR1 is LNHNV and CDR2 YYDKDF (reference sequence). This CDR3 has 17 amino acids.

This clonotype showed up just once. A much larger clone sits a single nucleotide away, making a read error possible. This chain connects TRBV4-1 to TRBJ1-2; D not certain. Germline CDR1 and CDR2: MGHRA and YSYEKL. The CDR3 contains 15 residues. In nucleotides, the CDR3 is TGCGCCAGCAGCCAAGATCCCCATCCGGGATATGACTACACCTTC. This sequence encodes CASSQDPHPGYDYTF.

J is TRBJ2-1 and V is TRBV7-7; D remains ambiguous. Per germline, CDR1 SSHAT and CDR2 FNYEAQ (reference sequence). The V and J ends lost 0 bases and 5 bases respectively, with 11 bases between them. The CDR3 consists of 15 residues. The chain's CDR3 is CASSLARGVDNEQFF. CDR3 in DNA: TGTGCCAGCAGCTTAGCCCGAGGCGTTGACAATGAGCAGTTCTTC.

A remark on this clonotype: Relative to the germline gene, one junction end is altered; a read error may explain this. V usage is TRBV4-2 and J usage is TRBJ2-7, with TRBD2 matching 12 bases. The CDR3 spans 14 residues. CDR1 is LGHNA, CDR2 YNFKEQ, per germline. The CDR3 DNA is TGTGCCAGCAGCCAAGAGCTAGCGGGAGGGAGGCAGAACTTC. As protein: CASSQELAGGRQNF.

This clonotype has at least ten counts. The chain recombines TRBV6-5 with TRBJ2-5, with TRBD2 matching over 9 bases. The CDR3 is 15 residues long. The ends lost 2 bases at V and 2 bases at J; junction bases unmatched: 3. CDR1 MNHEY and CDR2 SVGAGI come from the germline V gene. The DNA of the CDR3 is TGTGCCAGCAGTTACGGAGCGGGGGGACAAGAGACCCAGTACTTC. As protein: CASSYGAGGQETQYF.

This clonotype was picked up a small number of times. The chain employs TRBV4-2 and TRBJ2-5; TRBD2 matches at 9 bases. Germline lookup yields CDR1 LGHNA and CDR2 YNFKEQ. J gave up 3 bases and V 4 bases, and 3 bases lay outside the gene matches. This CDR3 comprises 14 residues. CDR3 DNA: TGTGCCAGCAGCCGCGGGGGGGCAGAAGAGACCCAGTACTTC. It codes for CASSRGGAEETQYF.

V usage is TRBV10-2 and J usage is TRBJ2-1; 10 nucleotides match TRBD2. The CDR3 totals 16 residues. The germline V gene encodes CDR1 WSHSY and CDR2 SAAADI. J gave up 4 bases and V 2 bases, and 5 bases lay outside the gene matches. The chain's CDR3 is CASSEGLAGEYNEQFF. CDR3 sequence (DNA): TGCGCCAGCAGTGAGGGGCTAGCGGGAGAGTACAATGAGCAGTTCTTC.

A remark on this clonotype: Sequence at one end of the junction differs from germline and may be a read error. This chain links TRBV5-1 with TRBJ1-2; perhaps TRBD1 as D (6 bases). Per the germline V gene, CDR1 is SGHRS and CDR2 is YFSETQ. CDR3 length: 14 amino acids. The CDR3 region has the DNA TGCGCCAGCAGCTTGGGGGGGCAGAATTTTGGCCACACCTTC. Translating gives CASSLGGQNFGHTF.